The 25 T cell receptor beta chains presented below share a single source sample, sequenced in a study of CXCR3-negative and CXCR3-positive naive CD8 T cells. The study's findings and limits: TRB CDR3 hydrophobicity was greater in CXCR3-positive naive cells than in CXCR3-negative naive cells.

These TCRs' antigens remain unknown. With UMI labels, 5' RACE was used to prepare the TRB cDNA libraries. TCRdb reanalyzed the 5' RACE reads, giving one entry per CDR3 protein sequence and no DNA. With about 120,000 distinct CDR3 sequences in the sample, the ten largest clones hold less than 0.4%. Sequenced material: naive CXCR3+ CD8+ T cells from blood. The subset is: CD45RO-CCR7+CD27+CD95- naive CD8+ T cells expressing CXCR3 (TNR3+). These receptors were obtained from a human donor in good health. Some clones in this sample may be carry-over from other donors' samples.

The chain recombines TRBV2 with TRBJ2-3; the D gene TCRdb calls, TRBD2, cannot be checked with no DNA. The CDR3 totals 14 residues. Germline V gene lookup returns CDR1 SNHLY and CDR2 FYNNEI. The chain's CDR3 is CASSASGSTDTQYF.

The chain employs TRBV19 and TRBJ1-4; TCRdb proposes TRBD1, but this gene call is untestable without DNA. The CDR3 is 16 residues long. Per the germline V gene, CDR1 is LNHDA and CDR2 is SQIVND (reference sequence). The CDR3 sequence: CASSPKRDIWDEKLFF.

V is TRBV7-3 and J is TRBJ1-1; TCRdb's D gene call, TRBD1, goes unchecked for lack of DNA. The CDR3 sequence is 14 residues long. The germline V gene has CDR1 SGHTA and CDR2 FQGTGA. The CDR3 reads CASSSGQDIAEAFF.

CDR3 loop: CSVEDNKRESYEQYF. The genes are TRBV29-1 and TRBJ2-7. Germline values: CDR1 SQVTM, CDR2 ANQGSEA. The CDR3 is made up of 15 amino acids.

The rearrangement links TRBV28 to TRBJ2-7; TCRdb's D gene call, TRBD2, goes unchecked for lack of DNA. The CDR3 runs 15 residues. The germline V gene has CDR1 MDHEN and CDR2 SYDVKM. The CDR3 protein is CASSLRGIEAYEQYF. The whole variable domain, filled in from reference TRBV28 and TRBJ2-7, reads DVKVTQSSRYLVKRTGEKVFLECVQDMDHENMFWYRQDPGLGLRLIYFSYDVKMKEKGDIPEGYSVSREKKERFSLILESASTNQTSMYLCASSLRGIEAYEQYFGPGTRLTVT.

The chain employs TRBV6-2 or TRBV6-3 and TRBJ1-5; TCRdb lists TRBD1, though no DNA is available to test this call. Germline-derived CDR1 and CDR2 are MNHEY and SVGEGT. The CDR3 has 15 amino acids. The CDR3 sequence is CASSYAGQGDQPQHF.

The chain carries TRBV13 and TRBJ1-1; TCRdb calls TRBD1, which cannot be checked without DNA. Germline CDR1 PRHDT, CDR2 FYEKMQ (reference sequence). This CDR3 has 14 amino acids. CDR3 amino acids: CASGVGGENTEAFF. Looking up the rest from reference TRBV13 and TRBJ1-1 gives the full variable domain: AAGVIQSPRHLIKEKRETATLKCYPIPRHDTVYWYQQGPGQDPQFLISFYEKMQSDKGSIPDRFSAQQFSDYHSELNMSSLELGDSALYFCASGVGGENTEAFFGQGTRLTVV.

The chain carries TRBV27 and TRBJ2-2; TCRdb designates TRBD1, a call that cannot be tested without DNA. The CDR3 is made up of 14 amino acids. From germline, CDR1 is MNHEY and CDR2 SMNVEV (reference sequence). The CDR3 reads CASSSGQHTGELFF.

The chain joins TRBV12-3 or TRBV12-4 to TRBJ2-1; TCRdb outputs TRBD1, but without DNA this stays unchecked. CDR3 length equals 17 residues. The CDR3 here is CASKTRGGGTSYNEQFF.

The rearrangement links TRBV2 to TRBJ1-2. Germline values: CDR1 SNHLY, CDR2 FYNNEI. This CDR3 has 14 residues. CDR3 residues: CASSGARGVYGYTF. Complete variable domain (other parts from reference TRBV2 and TRBJ1-2): EPEVTQTPSHQVTQMGQEVILRCVPISNHLYFYWYRQILGQKVEFLVSFYNNEISEKSEIFDDQFSVERPDGSNFTLKIRSTKLEDSAMYFCASSGARGVYGYTFGSGTRLTVV.

The chain carries TRBV11-2 and TRBJ2-5. The CDR3 has 15 residues. Germline V gives CDR1 SGHAT, CDR2 FQNNGV. The chain's CDR3 is CASSFFFGLEETQYF.

This chain joins TRBV24-1 and TRBJ2-2; checking the TCRdb D call of TRBD1 is not possible without DNA. The CDR3 is made up of 16 amino acids. Germline-derived CDR1 and CDR2 are KGHDR and SFDVKD. CDR3 region: CATSEPTGENTGELFF.

J is TRBJ1-6 and V is TRBV4-3. Germline V lookup: CDR1 LGHNA, CDR2 YSLEER. This CDR3 is 13 amino acids long. The CDR3 sequence is CASSQDLNSPLHF.

The chain employs TRBV29-1 and TRBJ2-7; TCRdb outputs TRBD1, but without DNA this stays unchecked. CDR1 and CDR2 (germline): SQVTM, ANQGSEA. The CDR3 sequence is 12 residues long. This CDR3 is CSAGGRSYEQYF.

The CDR3 loop is CSARSGGAGDYNEQFF. The gene calls are TRBV20-1 and TRBJ2-1; TCRdb outputs TRBD2, but without DNA this stays unchecked. The CDR3 totals 16 residues. From germline, CDR1 is DFQATT and CDR2 SNEGSKA (reference sequence).

The J gene is TRBJ1-2, the V gene TRBV28; TCRdb's D gene call, TRBD1, goes unchecked for lack of DNA. Germline CDR1 MDHEN, CDR2 SYDVKM. The CDR3 extends over 13 amino acids. The CDR3: CASSEDRDYGYTF.

The chain recombines TRBV7-9 with TRBJ2-1; there is no DNA to check the TCRdb D call of TRBD1. This CDR3 is 15 amino acids long. Per the germline V gene, CDR1 is SEHNR and CDR2 is FQNEAQ (reference sequence). This chain's CDR3 is CASSPTGTDYNEQFF. The full variable domain, in which reference TRBV7-9 and TRBJ2-1 provide the parts outside the CDR3, is DTGVSQNPRHKITKRGQNVTFRCDPISEHNRLYWYRQTLGQGPEFLTYFQNEAQLEKSRLLSDRFSAERPKGSFSTLEIQRTEQGDSAMYLCASSPTGTDYNEQFFGPGTRLTVL.

The chain combines TRBV29-1 with TRBJ2-7; no DNA is available, so the TRBD1 call from TCRdb remains unchecked. CDR1 SQVTM and CDR2 ANQGSEA come from the germline V gene. The CDR3 contains 13 residues. CDR3 loop: CSVGRTDTYEQYF.

The chain links TRBV7-3 to TRBJ2-1; as DNA is missing, the TRBD2 call by TCRdb cannot be tested. Germline V gene data show CDR1 as SGHTA and CDR2 as FQGTGA. The CDR3 totals 16 residues. The CDR3: CASSQGLAGGPYEQFF.

The V call is TRBV6-5, the J call TRBJ2-7; TCRdb's D gene call, TRBD2, goes unchecked for lack of DNA. Germline V gene lookup returns CDR1 MNHEY and CDR2 SVGAGI. This CDR3 spans 14 amino acids. This CDR3 is CASSYAGPDYEQYF.

This sequence joins TRBV19 and TRBJ1-5; TCRdb picks TRBD1, but there is no DNA to check that call. CDR1 is LNHDA and CDR2 is SQIVND in the germline V gene (reference sequence). The CDR3 totals 15 residues. The CDR3 reads CASTPATRSNQPQHF.

The chain employs TRBV5-1 and TRBJ2-3; as DNA is missing, the TRBD1 call by TCRdb cannot be tested. Germline CDR1 reads SGHRS; CDR2 reads YFSETQ. The CDR3 spans 15 residues. CDR3 amino acids: CASSLYGDATDTQYF.

The rearrangement joins TRBV7-8 to TRBJ1-1. Germline V CDR1 and CDR2: SGHVS, FQNEAQ. This CDR3 comprises 13 residues. CDR3 loop: CASTLHGNTEAFF.

This chain links TRBV12-3 or TRBV12-4 with TRBJ2-7; TCRdb lists TRBD2, though no DNA is available to test this call. The CDR3 is 14 residues long. The CDR3 is CASSPTSGDYEQYF.

The chain uses TRBV7-9 and TRBJ2-7; there is no DNA to check the TCRdb D call of TRBD1. The CDR3 is 13 amino acids. CDR1 SEHNR and CDR2 FQNEAQ come from the germline V gene (reference sequence). CDR3 loop: CASRQGSDYEQYF.